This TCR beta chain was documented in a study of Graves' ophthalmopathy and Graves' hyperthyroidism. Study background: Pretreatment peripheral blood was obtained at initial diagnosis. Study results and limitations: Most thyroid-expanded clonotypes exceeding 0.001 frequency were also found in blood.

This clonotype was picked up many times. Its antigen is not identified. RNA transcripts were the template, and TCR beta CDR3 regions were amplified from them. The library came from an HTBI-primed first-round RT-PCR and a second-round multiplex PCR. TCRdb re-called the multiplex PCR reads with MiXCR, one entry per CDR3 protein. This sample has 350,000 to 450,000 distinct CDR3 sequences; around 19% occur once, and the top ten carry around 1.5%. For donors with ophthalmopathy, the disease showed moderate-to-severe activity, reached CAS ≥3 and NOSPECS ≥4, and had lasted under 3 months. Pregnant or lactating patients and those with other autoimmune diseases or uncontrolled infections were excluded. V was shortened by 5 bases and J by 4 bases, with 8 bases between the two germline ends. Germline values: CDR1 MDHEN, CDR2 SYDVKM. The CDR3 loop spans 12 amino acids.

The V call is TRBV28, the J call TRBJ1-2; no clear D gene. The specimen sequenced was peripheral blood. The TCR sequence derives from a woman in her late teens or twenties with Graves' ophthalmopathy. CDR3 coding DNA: TGTGCCAGCAGTATTTTAGGCTATGGCTACACCTTC. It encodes CASSILGYGYTF.